The 14 T cell receptor beta chains in this list originate from one sample, sequenced in a study of cytomegalovirus exposure and HLA in healthy donors (dated by TCRdb to 2017 to 2019). The library was prepared using the immunoSEQ multiplex PCR assay. In its TCRdb copy, this immuneACCESS table keeps in-frame sequences only and misses some clones. Where compared with another copy, unresolved V genes explain less than half of these, and the others have no known cause. This sample is represented by approximately 150,000 clones; roughly 89% of them were singletons. The ten largest clones take up 4.5% to 5.5% of the sample. Source material: PBMCs. All receptors come from a man younger than 30 in good health and CMV-seropositive.

The DNA for the CDR3 is TGCGCCAGCAGCTTGTACGCTGGGAGGAACACCATATATTTT. Amino acids: CASSLYAGRNTIYF. This chain joins TRBV5-1 and TRBJ1-3; no definite D call. V was trimmed by 1 base and J by 7 bases, leaving 12 bases between them. The germline gives CDR1 SGHRS, CDR2 YFSETQ. The CDR3 runs to 14 residues.

The rearrangement links TRBV9 to TRBJ2-1; 9 bases match TRBD2. Germline V gene data show CDR1 as SGDLS and CDR2 as YYNGEE. J gave up 7 bases and V 3 bases, and 8 bases lay outside the gene matches. This CDR3 is 15 amino acids long. The CDR3 DNA is TGTGCCAGCAGCGAGGCGGGGGGGCCTCGGAATGAGCAGTTCTTC. Its translation: CASSEAGGPRNEQFF.

As for this clone: At the DNA level, this CDR3 is encoded by other sequences in the same sample as well. J is TRBJ1-1 and V is TRBV7-3; D is unclear. Per germline, CDR1 SGHTA and CDR2 FQGTGA. V lost 0 bases, J lost 5 bases, and 7 bases lay in between. The CDR3 extends over 13 amino acids. The CDR3 reads CASSLTGMTEAFF. The DNA for the CDR3 is TGTGCCAGCAGCTTAACGGGCATGACTGAAGCTTTCTTT.

This sequence joins TRBV28 and TRBJ2-7; 14 positions agree with TRBD2. Trimming removed 6 bases from V and 5 bases from J; junction bases left unmatched: 3. The length of the CDR3 is 14 residues. The germline gives CDR1 MDHEN, CDR2 SYDVKM. CDR3 coding DNA: TGTGCCAGCAGGGGACTAGCGGGAGCCAACGAGCAGTACTTC. It codes for CASRGLAGANEQYF.

The rearrangement uses TRBV19 and TRBJ1-4; no definite D call. The CDR3 contains 11 residues. Germline loops: CDR1 LNHDA, CDR2 SQIVND (reference sequence). V was cut by 4 bases and J by 6 bases, with 3 bases left in between. DNA of the CDR3: TGTGCCAGTAGTACCTATGAAAAACTGTTTTTT. It specifies CASSTYEKLFF.

The chain employs TRBV14 and TRBJ1-3; 8 nucleotides agree with TRBD1. The germline CDR1 and CDR2 sequences are SGHDN and FVKESK. J gave up 7 bases and V 2 bases, and 7 bases lay outside the gene matches. This CDR3 has 15 residues. The CDR3, as DNA: TGTGCCAGCAGCCAAAGGACAGGGATGGGCAACACCATATATTTT. Protein product: CASSQRTGMGNTIYF.

This clone appeared a single time. The chain combines TRBV28 with TRBJ1-2; D unresolved. Germline CDR1 reads MDHEN; CDR2 reads SYDVKM. This CDR3 has 14 residues. V lost 6 bases and J lost 2, with 13 bases in between. Here the CDR3 DNA reads TGTGCCAGCAGCCCTCGGGGTACGAACTATGGCTACACCTTC. Translating it yields CASSPRGTNYGYTF.

The V call is TRBV29-1, the J call TRBJ2-3; 9 bases are a match to TRBD2. The CDR3 contains 15 residues. The germline V gene has CDR1 SQVTM and CDR2 ANQGSEA. Germline trimming cut 7 bases from V and 5 bases from J; bases unmatched to any gene: 13. CDR3 nucleotide sequence: TGCAGCGCTCCACTTAGCGGGGGCGGAGTAGATACGCAGTATTTT. Translated, it gives CSAPLSGGGVDTQYF.

V and J are TRBV25-1 and TRBJ1-1; D not resolved. The length of the CDR3 is 13 residues. Germline V lookup: CDR1 MGHDK, CDR2 SYGVNS. V was clipped by 4 bases and J by 2 bases, with 8 bases between them. The CDR3 protein is CASSVSANTEAFF. Here the CDR3 DNA reads TGTGCCAGCAGTGTTAGTGCTAACACTGAAGCTTTCTTT.

In this sample, this clone turned up once. This rearrangement joins TRBV15 to TRBJ1-2, with D possibly TRBD1 on 5 matching bases. Between the trimmed V and J ends, which lost 3 bases and 8 bases, there was a span of 19 bases. Germline V gene data show CDR1 as LNHNV and CDR2 as YYDKDF (reference sequence). The CDR3 extends over 15 amino acids. The CDR3 spells CATSSRQWGLSGYTF. CDR3 nucleotide sequence: TGTGCCACCAGCAGTCGACAGTGGGGCCTGAGCGGCTACACCTTC. The full variable domain, completed using reference TRBV15 and TRBJ1-2, is DAMVIQNPRYQVTQFGKPVTLSCSQTLNHNVMYWYQQKSSQAPKLLFHYYDKDFNNEADTPDNFQSRRPNTSFCFLDIRSPGLGDTAMYLCATSSRQWGLSGYTFGSGTRLTVV.

This clone is a singleton in its sample. The chain employs TRBV28 and TRBJ1-1; 7 bases map to TRBD1. This CDR3 spans 11 amino acids. Germline lookup yields CDR1 MDHEN and CDR2 SYDVKM. V was clipped by 6 bases and J by 9 bases; unmatched bases: 4. CDR3 sequence (DNA): TGTGCCAGCAGGTGGACAGGACAAGCTTTCTTT. It yields the protein CASRWTGQAFF. Full variable domain (outside the CDR3, taken from reference TRBV28 and TRBJ1-1): DVKVTQSSRYLVKRTGEKVFLECVQDMDHENMFWYRQDPGLGLRLIYFSYDVKMKEKGDIPEGYSVSREKKERFSLILESASTNQTSMYLCASRWTGQAFFGQGTRLTVV.

V and J are TRBV20-1 and TRBJ2-7; 8 bases map to TRBD2. With V trimmed by 6 bases and J by 9 bases, 7 bases remained unmatched. The CDR3 runs 11 residues. CDR1 and CDR2 (germline): DFQATT, SNEGSKA (reference sequence). The CDR3 region has the DNA TGCAGTGCCGGGACTAGGAACGGGCAGTACTTC. Protein sequence: CSAGTRNGQYF.

V and J are TRBV9 and TRBJ1-2; D remains unclear. Germline assignment: CDR1 SGDLS and CDR2 YYNGEE. This CDR3 region has 15 residues. V was cut by 0 bases and J by 2 bases, with 11 bases left in between. Here the CDR3 DNA reads TGTGCCAGCAGCGTAGGGGGAGGGAACAACTATGGCTACACCTTC. This sequence encodes CASSVGGGNNYGYTF. The full variable domain, rest sourced from reference TRBV9 and TRBJ1-2, is DSGVTQTPKHLITATGQRVTLRCSPRSGDLSVYWYQQSLDQGLQFLIQYYNGEERAKGNILERFSAQQFPDLHSELNLSSLELGDSALYFCASSVGGGNNYGYTFGSGTRLTVV.

This chain uses TRBV2 with TRBJ1-6; D might be TRBD1 (6 bases). V gave up 2 bases and J gave up 4 bases, with 12 bases separating them. This CDR3 has 16 residues. Germline V gene sequence: CDR1 SNHLY, CDR2 FYNNEI. The CDR3 reads CASSERGTAYNSPLHF. CDR3 sequence (DNA): TGTGCCAGCAGTGAAAGGGGGACGGCTTATAATTCACCCCTCCACTTT.